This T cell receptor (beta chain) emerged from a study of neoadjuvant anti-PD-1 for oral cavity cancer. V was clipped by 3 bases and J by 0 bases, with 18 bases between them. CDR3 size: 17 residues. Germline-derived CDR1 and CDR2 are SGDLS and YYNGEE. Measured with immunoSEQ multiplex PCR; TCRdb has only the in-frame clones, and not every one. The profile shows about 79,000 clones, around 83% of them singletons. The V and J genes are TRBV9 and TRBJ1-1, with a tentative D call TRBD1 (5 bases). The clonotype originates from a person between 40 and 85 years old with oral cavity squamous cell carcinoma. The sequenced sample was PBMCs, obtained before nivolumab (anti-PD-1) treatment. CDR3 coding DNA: TGTGCCAGCAGCGCCATCGCCGGGACCGGTATGAACACTGAAGCTTTCTTT. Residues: CASSAIAGTGMNTEAFF.